This T cell receptor beta chain was captured in a study of shared T cell receptors in the human thymus. This clone occurred a few times. Here immunoSEQ multiplex PCR was the method, and the copy in TCRdb shows in-frame clones only, minus some. The table lists about 610,000 clones, roughly 90% of them singletons. This CDR3 has 14 residues. CDR1 is SQVTM and CDR2 is ANQGSEA in the germline V gene. V was clipped by 5 bases and J by 5 bases; unmatched bases: 7. The same sample was also studied in work on human thymus T cells. This second report adds: The thymus was resected at corrective cardiac surgery. Blood and thymic repertoires both appeared biased in V and J gene usage.

This chain uses TRBV29-1 with TRBJ2-3, with 10 bases identical to TRBD2. The sequencing input was thymocytes. The TCR sequence derives from a boy under two years old with a congenital heart defect. CDR3 nucleotide sequence: TGCAGCGTTTCTGCTAGCGGGAGATTAGATACGCAGTATTTT. Translated, it gives CSVSASGRLDTQYF.